The rows below give T cell receptor beta chains drawn from one sample of a study of graft-versus-host responses after intestinal transplantation. Sequencing used immunoSEQ multiplex PCR; TCRdb keeps in-frame clones, though not all of them. The data hold some 66,000 clones, with around 90% observed a single time. The sequences come from ileum tissue, collected less than 400 days after transplant. The receptors were sampled from a human patient who received an intestinal transplant, so some T cells may come from the graft donor. The CDR3 runs from the conserved cysteine through the conserved F or W. D genes are given only for firm matches. Only some rows state a clone size, as once, few, many or a class for expanded clones.

v_gene	abundance	j_gene	d_gene	CDR3nt	CDR3aa
TRBV13	.	TRBJ2-7	.	TGTGCCAGCAGCTTAGGGCCCGTTTCCCGATCCTACGAGCAGTACTTC	CASSLGPVSRSYEQYF
TRBV9	.	TRBJ2-3	TRBD2	TGTGCCAGCAGCCCCAGCGGGGGGACAGATACGCAGTATTTT	CASSPSGGTDTQYF
TRBV10-3	.	TRBJ2-5	TRBD1	TGTGCCATCAGCACGACAGGGGGTGGAGAGACCCAGTACTTC	CAISTTGGGETQYF
TRBV28	.	TRBJ1-5	.	TGTGCCAGCAGTCCTCCCGGGGCCTTAAATCAGCCCCAGCATTTT	CASSPPGALNQPQHF
TRBV10-3	.	TRBJ2-3	.	TGTGCCATCAGTGAAGCCTCAACCCGCACAGATACGCAGTATTTT	CAISEASTRTDTQYF
TRBV6-4	few	TRBJ2-3	TRBD2	TGTGCCAGCAGTGAAGGACTAGCGGGCACAGATACGCAGTATTTT	CASSEGLAGTDTQYF
TRBV2	.	TRBJ1-6	.	TGTGCCGATGGGAGGGCGGATAATTCACCCCTCCACTTT	CADGRADNSPLHF
TRBV9	.	TRBJ1-1	.	TGTGCCAGCAGCGTAGGAAAGAACACTGAAGCTTTCTTT	CASSVGKNTEAFF
TRBV5-1	.	TRBJ1-4	TRBD1	TGCGCCAGCAGCTTTGGGGACAGGGGTGAAAAACTGTTTTTT	CASSFGDRGEKLFF
TRBV2	.	TRBJ1-4	TRBD1	TGTGCCAGCAGTCTGGACAGGGGTGAAGAAAAACTGTTTTTT	CASSLDRGEEKLFF
TRBV28	.	TRBJ2-5	TRBD2	TGTGCCGTACCCTCCGAAGCGGGGAACCAAGAGACCCAGTACTTC	CAVPSEAGNQETQYF
TRBV4-1	.	TRBJ2-3	TRBD2	TGCGCCAGCAGCCGGCAAGGGACTACCTGGGCAGATACGCAGTATTTT	CASSRQGTTWADTQYF
TRBV4-1	.	TRBJ1-1	.	TGCGCCAGCAGCCCCAGGAGGACAGCTAACACTGAAGCTTTCTTT	CASSPRRTANTEAFF
TRBV5-4	.	TRBJ2-7	TRBD1	TGTGCCAGCAGCCCCCAGGGGGAAATCTACGAGCAGTACTTC	CASSPQGEIYEQYF
TRBV7-8	.	TRBJ1-5	.	TGTGCCAGCAGCTTGGCCGGTCGGACCCTACCGCATTTT	CASSLAGRTLPHF
TRBV2	.	TRBJ2-7	.	TGTGCCAGCAGCCTGGACGCCTACGAGCAGTACTTC	CASSLDAYEQYF
TRBV28	.	TRBJ2-7	.	TGTGCCAGCAGTTTCCGATACGAGCAGTACTTC	CASSFRYEQYF
TRBV11-2	.	TRBJ2-7	TRBD1	TGTGCCAGCAGCCCAACAGGGGGCTACGAGCAGTACTTC	CASSPTGGYEQYF
TRBV12-5	once	TRBJ1-3	.	TGTGCTAGTGGTTTGGTCGCAGGCGGGGGGCTTTGTGGAAACACCATATATTTT	CASGLVAGGGLCGNTIYF
TRBV6-5	.	TRBJ1-1	.	TGTGCCAGCAAGGGAGACAGTTACACTGAAGCTTTCTTT	CASKGDSYTEAFF
TRBV29-1	.	TRBJ2-1	.	TGCAGCGTTATAATTTACAATGAGCAGTTCTTC	CSVIIYNEQFF
TRBV7-6	.	TRBJ2-1	.	TGTGCCAGCAGCCACTGGACAGCTAGCTCCTACAATGAGCAGTTCTTC	CASSHWTASSYNEQFF
TRBV25-1	.	TRBJ1-2	.	TGTGCCAGCAGTGGGCCCGTATCGGCCGCACCCTATGGCTACACCTTC	CASSGPVSAAPYGYTF
TRBV6-4	.	TRBJ1-2	.	TGTGCCAGCAGTGACCCGGGCTACACCTTC	CASSDPGYTF
TRBV4-2	few	TRBJ2-7	TRBD2	TGTGCCAGCAGCCAGAGACTAGCGGGAGTTGAGCAGTACTTC	CASSQRLAGVEQYF
TRBV11-3	.	TRBJ2-1	.	TGTGCCAGCAGCCTAGAAGCCGGGGGACGGGGCTCCTACAATGAGCAGTTCTTC	CASSLEAGGRGSYNEQFF
TRBV7-2	.	TRBJ2-7	TRBD2	TGTGCCAGCAGCTTATTCGCTAGCGGGGGGTCCTACGAGCAGTACTTC	CASSLFASGGSYEQYF
TRBV5-6	.	TRBJ1-1	.	TGTGCCAGCAGCTTAGGTAGGGAAGAGGTGAACACTGAAGCTTTCTTT	CASSLGREEVNTEAFF
TRBV9	.	TRBJ2-7	.	TGTGCCAGCAGCCCCCAGGGACACGGGAACGAGCAGTACTTC	CASSPQGHGNEQYF
TRBV18	.	TRBJ2-7	.	TGTGCCAGCTCACCAGGACAAAGAGACGACGAGCAGTACTTC	CASSPGQRDDEQYF
TRBV6-1	.	TRBJ2-2	.	TGTGCCAGCAGACCAGGGTGGACCGGGGAGCTGTTTTTT	CASRPGWTGELFF
TRBV4-1	.	TRBJ1-2	.	TGCGCCAGCAGCCAAGATCGAGGCCTCGGCTATGGCTACACCTTC	CASSQDRGLGYGYTF
TRBV29-1	.	TRBJ2-2	TRBD1	TGCAGCGTTGAAACGGGACAGGCGAACACCGGGGAGCTGTTTTTT	CSVETGQANTGELFF
TRBV7-8	.	TRBJ1-5	.	TGTGCCAGCACGCTGGGATCCGGGCCCCAGCATTTT	CASTLGSGPQHF
TRBV27	once	TRBJ2-1	.	TGTGCCAGCAGCCCGAAGGGCCCCTACAATGAGCAGTTCTTC	CASSPKGPYNEQFF
TRBV4-1	.	TRBJ2-1	TRBD1	TGCGCCAGCAGCCAAGAAACAGGGGGCAATGAGCAGTTCTTC	CASSQETGGNEQFF
TRBV27	.	TRBJ2-3	TRBD2	TGTGCCAGCAGTATAGGGACTAGCGGGGGCACAGATACGCAGTATTTT	CASSIGTSGGTDTQYF
TRBV6-1	.	TRBJ2-7	.	TGTGCCAGCAGTGGAGGGGGTTTCGGCGAGCAGTACTTC	CASSGGGFGEQYF
TRBV7-9	.	TRBJ2-7	.	TGTGCCAGCAGCCCGGGAGCGGCCTCCTACGAGCAGTACTTC	CASSPGAASYEQYF
TRBV25-1	.	TRBJ1-3	.	TGTGCCAGCAGTCCGACAGGCTCTGGAAACACCATATATTTT	CASSPTGSGNTIYF
TRBV5-1	.	TRBJ2-3	.	TGCGCCAGCAGCCTACGACAGTTTACAGATACGCAGTATTTT	CASSLRQFTDTQYF
TRBV6-8	.	TRBJ1-2	.	TGTGCCAGCAGTCAAACGGGCCTTAACTATGGCTACACCTTC	CASSQTGLNYGYTF
TRBV11-3	.	TRBJ2-3	TRBD1	TGTGCCAGCAGCCGCAGGGACAGGGGTTTAGCCGATACGCAGTATTTT	CASSRRDRGLADTQYF
TRBV6-1	.	TRBJ2-6	.	TGTGCCAGCAGTGAAGGGGGCTCTGGGGCCAACGTCCTGACTTTC	CASSEGGSGANVLTF
TRBV7-9	few	TRBJ1-2	.	TGTGCCAGCAGCTTAGACGGGGGGTCCTATGGCTACACCTTC	CASSLDGGSYGYTF
TRBV4-1	.	TRBJ2-7	.	TGCGCCAGCAGCCATGCACCGGGACCCGGCGAGCAGTACTTC	CASSHAPGPGEQYF
TRBV13	.	TRBJ2-3	.	TGTGCCAGCAGTCTAGCAGATACGCAGTATTTT	CASSLADTQYF
TRBV28	.	TRBJ1-5	TRBD1	TGTGCCAGCAGTTCGGGGGGAGGAGGACAGGTAGGCCAGCCCCAGCATTTT	CASSSGGGGQVGQPQHF
TRBV27	.	TRBJ2-7	TRBD2	TGTGCCAGCGGGTTAGGGACTAGCCCCTACGAGCAGTACTTC	CASGLGTSPYEQYF
TRBV6-5	.	TRBJ2-7	.	TGTGCCAGCAGTTCGTGGCAGGGAGTCCACGAGCAGTACTTC	CASSSWQGVHEQYF